The 11 T cell receptor beta chains below come from one sample, sequenced in a study of blood T cell repertoires in COVID-19. The data were produced by immunoSEQ multiplex PCR, yet TCRdb's version contains in-frame clones alone and is incomplete. There are around 150,000 clones in the sample; over 75% occur only once, and approximately 9.9% lies in the top ten. Sequencing was carried out using PBMCs or T cells enriched from blood (not recorded which). These receptors were obtained from a man in his fifties or sixties who had recovered from COVID-19.

The chain carries TRBV6-5 and TRBJ2-2; D is perhaps TRBD2 (5 bases). V lost 6 bases and J lost 7, with 9 bases in between. There are 12 residues in the CDR3. CDR1 is MNHEY, CDR2 SVGAGI, per germline. For the CDR3, the DNA is TGTGCCAGCAGGTTACGGGGCGGGGAGCTGTTTTTT. Translating gives CASRLRGGELFF.

The genes are TRBV25-1 and TRBJ2-1; 7 positions match TRBD2. Germline loops: CDR1 MGHDK, CDR2 SYGVNS. V shed 3 bases, J shed 5 bases, and the junction held 13 bases outside the gene matches. This CDR3 spans 17 amino acids. CDR3 in DNA: TGTGCCAGCAGTGACGGCGGGAGCGGGAAGCGACACAATGAGCAGTTCTTC. It specifies CASSDGGSGKRHNEQFF.

The V gene is TRBV19, the J gene TRBJ2-3; TRBD1 matches 9 bases. Germline V gene sequence: CDR1 LNHDA, CDR2 SQIVND (reference sequence). J lost 3 bases, V lost 4 bases, and 2 bases had no gene match. This CDR3 contains 14 residues. CDR3 in DNA: TGTGCCAGTAGTAGACAGGGGGAGACAGATACGCAGTATTTT. It encodes CASSRQGETDTQYF. Filled out from reference TRBV19 and TRBJ2-3, the complete variable domain reads DGGITQSPKYLFRKEGQNVTLSCEQNLNHDAMYWYRQDPGQGLRLIYYSQIVNDFQKGDIAEGYSVSREKKESFPLTVTSAQKNPTAFYLCASSRQGETDTQYFGPGTRLTVL.

This clone has just one count. The chain couples TRBV10-2 to TRBJ1-5; a weak D match, TRBD1 (6 bases). CDR3 length equals 14 residues. Trimming cost V 6 bases and J 4 bases, with 13 bases left between them. Germline loops: CDR1 WSHSY, CDR2 SAAADI. Here the CDR3 reads CASRRDTTNQPQHF. In DNA, the CDR3 is TGCGCCAGCAGAAGGGACACTACGAATCAGCCCCAGCATTTT.

The chain combines TRBV3-1 (or the pseudogene TRBV3-2) with TRBJ2-7, with TRBD1 identical over 8 bases. From germline, CDR1 is LGHDT and CDR2 YNNKEL (reference sequence). The CDR3 extends over 15 amino acids. Trimming cost V 4 bases and J 6 bases; bases outside gene matches: 11. The CDR3 reads CASSLGTGGVGEQYF. The CDR3 DNA follows: TGTGCCAGCAGCCTAGGGACAGGAGGCGTTGGCGAGCAGTACTTC.

The chain carries TRBV5-1 and TRBJ1-6, with D possibly TRBD1 on 6 matching bases. V lost 3 bases and J lost 6, with 22 bases in between. CDR3 size: 18 residues. The germline gives CDR1 SGHRS, CDR2 YFSETQ. The CDR3 DNA follows: TGCGCCAGCAGCTCGACCGGTGATGTATTAGGGGGTAATTCACCCCTCCACTTT. Translated, it gives CASSSTGDVLGGNSPLHF.

The rearrangement uses TRBV15 and TRBJ1-1; 10 bases map to TRBD1. The V and J ends lost 0 bases and 10 bases, in that order; junction bases with no gene match: 11. CDR3 length: 16 residues. CDR1 is LNHNV, CDR2 YYDKDF, per germline (reference sequence). CDR3 sequence reads: CATSRDLGTGEEGAFF. For the CDR3, the DNA is TGTGCCACCAGCAGAGATCTGGGGACAGGGGAAGAGGGAGCTTTCTTT. The whole variable domain, remainder taken from reference TRBV15 and TRBJ1-1, is DAMVIQNPRYQVTQFGKPVTLSCSQTLNHNVMYWYQQKSSQAPKLLFHYYDKDFNNEADTPDNFQSRRPNTSFCFLDIRSPGLGDTAMYLCATSRDLGTGEEGAFFGQGTRLTVV.

V gene TRBV7-3 combines with J gene TRBJ2-3, with TRBD2 identical over 9 bases. Germline trimming cut 0 bases from V and 0 bases from J; bases unmatched to any gene: 10. The CDR3 is made up of 19 amino acids. Germline V CDR1 and CDR2: SGHTA, FQGTGA. In DNA, the CDR3 is TGTGCCAGCAGCTTAACGGCCCCGACTAGCGGACTAAGCACAGATACGCAGTATTTT. This codes for CASSLTAPTSGLSTDTQYF.

The V and J genes are TRBV11-3 and TRBJ2-1; D not certain. The CDR3 totals 13 residues. The germline gives CDR1 SGHNT, CDR2 YENEEA. The V end was cut by 1 base, the J end by 5 bases, with 6 bases between. CDR3 nucleotides: TGTGCCAGCAGCTTAGTACAACACAATGAGCAGTTCTTC. Translating it yields CASSLVQHNEQFF. Together with reference TRBV11-3 and TRBJ2-1, the CDR3 gives the full variable domain: EAGVVQSPRYKIIEKKQPVAFWCNPISGHNTLYWYLQNLGQGPELLIRYENEEAVDDSQLPKDRFSAERLKGVDSTLKIQPAELGDSAVYLCASSLVQHNEQFFGPGTRLTVL.

The chain recombines TRBV2 with TRBJ1-6; D is possibly TRBD1 (5 bases). Germline CDR1 and CDR2: SNHLY and FYNNEI. V was shortened by 7 bases and J by 0 bases, with 22 bases between the two germline ends. The CDR3 runs 19 residues. The chain's CDR3 is CASTEMRLTESSYNSPLHF. The CDR3, as DNA: TGTGCCAGCACCGAGATGAGATTGACAGAGAGCTCCTATAATTCACCCCTCCACTTT.

V gene TRBV6-5 combines with J gene TRBJ1-4; perhaps TRBD1 as D (6 bases). The length of the CDR3 is 14 residues. Looked up from germline, CDR1 is MNHEY and CDR2 is SVGAGI. The ends were cut back, 2 bases at V and 9 bases at J, with 13 bases in the middle. CDR3 nucleotides: TGTGCCAGCAGTTACGGGATGGACAGCAAAAAACTGTTTTTT. Translated, it gives CASSYGMDSKKLFF.